Below are 14 T cell receptor beta chains sequenced from a single sample in a study of CD8 T cells in Susac syndrome. With random hexamers, about 0.5 to 1 ug RNA was reverse transcribed. A single record per CDR3 protein comes from TCRdb applying MiXCR to the immunoSEQ multiplex PCR reads. The sample consists of more than 150,000 distinct CDR3 sequences, around 95% of them appearing once. Sequenced input: CD8+ T cells from PBMCs. These receptors came from a human donor with Susac syndrome.

This rearrangement joins TRBV4-1 to TRBJ1-2; tentative D call: TRBD1 (6 bases). CDR3 length: 13 residues. Looked up from germline, CDR1 is MGHRA and CDR2 is YSYEKL. V lost 3 bases, J lost 12 bases, and 17 bases lay in between. The CDR3 spells CASSHPPKGVNTF. The CDR3 DNA follows: TGCGCCAGCAGCCATCCTCCAAAGGGGGTTAACACCTTC.

The CDR3 coding sequence is TGTGCCAGCAGCGTAGATTCTACGGACTATTCGGGAGATACGCAGTATTTT. Translation gives CASSVDSTDYSGDTQYF. The rearrangement joins TRBV9 to TRBJ2-3; D perhaps matches TRBD2 (6 bases). CDR3 length: 17 residues. Trimming left V 0 bases short and J 5 bases short, with 19 bases between. Germline CDR1 and CDR2: SGDLS and YYNGEE.

The V and J genes are TRBV7-9 and TRBJ2-3; D uncertain. Germline-derived CDR1 and CDR2 are SEHNR and FQNEAQ (reference sequence). The CDR3 spans 12 residues. Trimming pared 2 bases from V and 4 bases from J, leaving 4 bases between. CDR3: CASSLPADTQYF. The CDR3 DNA is TGTGCCAGCAGCTTACCCGCAGATACGCAGTATTTT.

The J gene is TRBJ2-5, the V gene TRBV5-4, with TRBD1 matching over 7 bases. Germline V gene lookup returns CDR1 SGHNT and CDR2 YYREEE (reference sequence). Unmatched junction bases numbered 8, after V lost 4 bases and J lost 5 bases. This CDR3 has 14 amino acids. In DNA form, the CDR3 reads TGTGCCAGCAGCACCCCGGACAGGTGGGAGACCCAGTACTTC. Protein: CASSTPDRWETQYF.

In DNA, the CDR3 is TGTGCCTGGAGTGTTCAGGGACTCACCTACGAGCAGTACTTC. It translates to CAWSVQGLTYEQYF. The chain combines TRBV30 with TRBJ2-7; tentative D call: TRBD2 (6 bases). Germline V gene data show CDR1 as GTSNPN and CDR2 as SVGIG (reference sequence). The V gene lost 0 bases and the J gene lost 2 bases, with 11 bases spanning the gap. The CDR3 sequence is 14 residues long. The full variable domain, completed using reference TRBV30 and TRBJ2-7, is SQTIHQWPATLVQPVGSPLSLECTVEGTSNPNLYWYRQAAGRGLQLLFYSVGIGQISSEVPQNLSASRPQDRQFILSSKKLLLSDSGFYLCAWSVQGLTYEQYFGPGTRLTVT.

The chain carries TRBV19 and TRBJ1-5, with D perhaps matching TRBD1 (6 bases). V lost 5 bases and J 6 bases, leaving 14 bases between the germline ends. CDR3 length equals 14 residues. Germline CDR1 is LNHDA and CDR2 is SQIVND (reference sequence). CDR3: CASSQQGSAQPQHF. CDR3 in DNA: TGTGCCAGTAGTCAACAGGGTTCTGCTCAGCCCCAGCATTTT.

This chain joins TRBV4-1 and TRBJ2-5, with D maybe TRBD2 (5 bases). Germline CDR1 MGHRA, CDR2 YSYEKL. V lost 1 base and J lost 0, with 15 bases in between. The CDR3 consists of 17 residues. The CDR3 DNA reads as TGCGCCAGCAGCCAAGGAAGTGGAGCGGTGTACCAAGAGACCCAGTACTTC. It specifies CASSQGSGAVYQETQYF.

The chain has TRBV12-3 or TRBV12-4 and TRBJ2-3, with 11 positions matching TRBD2. The CDR3 consists of 16 residues. V was clipped by 3 bases and J by 2 bases; unmatched bases: 4. The CDR3, as DNA: TGTGCCAGCAGTTTTTTAGCGGGGGGGGTCACAGATACGCAGTATTTT. Encoded protein: CASSFLAGGVTDTQYF.

This chain joins TRBV24-1 and TRBJ2-1, with 7 bases fitting TRBD1. The J segment lost 4 bases and the V segment lost 3 bases, leaving 5 bases of the junction unmatched. Germline V gives CDR1 KGHDR, CDR2 SFDVKD. This CDR3 has 15 residues. The CDR3 nucleotides are TGTGCCACCAGTGATCCCGACAGGGTTTACAATGAGCAGTTCTTC. Its translation is CATSDPDRVYNEQFF.

The rearrangement links TRBV12-3 or TRBV12-4 to TRBJ1-5; D is unclear. This CDR3 is 15 amino acids long. V shed 8 bases and J shed 2 bases, with 16 bases lying between them. The CDR3 sequence: CASAAGKEGNQPQHF. Here the CDR3 DNA reads TGTGCCAGCGCGGCGGGCAAGGAGGGCAATCAGCCCCAGCATTTT.

V usage is TRBV5-1 and J usage is TRBJ2-7, with D perhaps being TRBD1 or TRBD2 (5 bases each). Trimming cost V 3 bases and J 1 base, with 14 bases left between them. The CDR3 totals 15 residues. The germline V gene has CDR1 SGHRS and CDR2 YFSETQ. As DNA, the CDR3 is TGCGCCAGCAGCTCCCCCAGGGACGGATCCTACGAGCAGTACTTC. Translation gives CASSSPRDGSYEQYF. Full variable domain (missing parts from reference TRBV5-1 and TRBJ2-7): KAGVTQTPRYLIKTRGQQVTLSCSPISGHRSVSWYQQTPGQGLQFLFEYFSETQRNKGNFPGRFSGRQFSNSRSEMNVSTLELGDSALYLCASSSPRDGSYEQYFGPGTRLTVT.

This chain joins TRBV6-5 and TRBJ2-1, with D perhaps given as TRBD1 or TRBD2 (5 bases each). This CDR3 has 12 amino acids. Trimming pared 6 bases from V and 7 bases from J, leaving 10 bases between. Germline CDR1 reads MNHEY; CDR2 reads SVGAGI. The CDR3, as DNA: TGTGCCAGCAGGGCCGGGACGAATGAGCAGTTCTTC. Amino acids: CASRAGTNEQFF.

The chain carries TRBV23-1 and TRBJ1-1; 12 bases are a match to TRBD1. TRBV23-1 is assigned to the ORF class and has an uncertain function. Trimming at V came to 3 bases and at J to 1 base, leaving 6 bases not matched to a gene. The CDR3 runs to 17 residues. The CDR3 DNA sequence: TGCGCCAGCAGTCAGATCGGGACAGGGGGCTCGAACACTGAAGCTTTCTTT. Its protein is CASSQIGTGGSNTEAFF.

The chain couples TRBV11-2 to TRBJ2-3; D tentatively reads TRBD1 or TRBD2 (6 bases each). The CDR3 length is 17 residues. Trimming took off 5 bases at V and 4 bases at J, with 22 bases between the two ends. Germline V CDR1 and CDR2: SGHAT, FQNNGV. The CDR3 sequence: CASSPGLGGAPADTQYF. Here the CDR3 DNA reads TGTGCCAGCAGCCCAGGGCTCGGGGGCGCCCCCGCAGATACGCAGTATTTT.